These 19 T cell receptor beta chains share one sample of origin, sequenced in a study of T cell responses to AZD1222 COVID-19 vaccine. TCRdb's copy holds only in-frame clones and misses some; the assay was immunoSEQ multiplex PCR. This sample carries 150,000 to 180,000 clones, 88% of them seen once, and the ten largest clones take around 3%. The sequencing here drew on peripheral blood, taken on day 0 of AZD1222 vaccination. The receptors come from an adult in good health.

The chain carries TRBV6-2 or TRBV6-3 and TRBJ2-2, with TRBD2 matching over 11 bases. CDR1 is MNHEY and CDR2 is SVGEGT in the germline V gene. V lost 2 bases, J lost 6 bases, and 8 bases stayed unmatched. This CDR3 contains 17 residues. Here the CDR3 reads CASSYALLAGVAGELFF. In nucleotides, the CDR3 is TGTGCCAGCAGTTACGCTCTACTAGCGGGGGTGGCCGGGGAGCTGTTTTTT.

The chain uses TRBV29-1 and TRBJ2-1; 10 nucleotides line up with TRBD1. Germline V gene lookup returns CDR1 SQVTM and CDR2 ANQGSEA. V lost 5 bases to trimming and J lost 14 bases; unmatched junction nucleotides: 12. The CDR3 consists of 13 residues. In DNA, the CDR3 is TGCAGCGTTAGTCTGGGACAGGGGCAGGAGGAGTTCTTC. It encodes CSVSLGQGQEEFF.

The chain recombines TRBV6-6 with TRBJ1-6, with 8 bases fitting TRBD1. Germline V gene data show CDR1 as MNHNY and CDR2 as SVGAGI (reference sequence). Trimming took 7 bases from V and 10 from J; bases not matched to a gene: 12. CDR3 length equals 15 residues. The DNA of the CDR3 is TGTGCCAGCATTTTCACGACAGGGGTAGGGTCACCCCTCCACTTT. It encodes CASIFTTGVGSPLHF.

The rearrangement uses TRBV4-3 and TRBJ2-1; weak D call: TRBD1 (5 bases). CDR3 length equals 13 residues. V was pared by 0 bases and J by 13 bases, with 13 bases between. CDR1 and CDR2 (germline): LGHNA, YSLEER. Written as DNA, the CDR3 is TGCGCCAGCAGCCAAGATCGGGCAGGGCAACAGTTCTTC. This sequence encodes CASSQDRAGQQFF.

The chain has TRBV3-1 (or the pseudogene TRBV3-2) and TRBJ2-7; D tentatively reads TRBD1 or TRBD2 (6 bases each). Deletions cut 4 bases from V and 4 bases from J, with 14 bases between. The CDR3 spans 14 residues. In germline, CDR1 is LGHDT, CDR2 YNNKEL (reference sequence). Here the CDR3 reads CASSRGTIVYEQYF. The DNA of the CDR3 is TGTGCCAGCAGCCGCGGGACAATCGTATACGAGCAGTACTTC.

The chain employs TRBV6-2 or TRBV6-3 and TRBJ1-5, with D perhaps matching TRBD1 (6 bases). Trimming pared 4 bases from V and 2 bases from J, leaving 9 bases between. This CDR3 spans 14 amino acids. Germline lookup yields CDR1 MNHEY and CDR2 SVGEGT. CDR3 sequence (DNA): TGTGCCAGCAGTTGGGGGCCCGGCAATCAGCCCCAGCATTTT. It encodes CASSWGPGNQPQHF.

This chain uses TRBV7-2 with TRBJ2-5, with 13 bases aligning to TRBD2. This CDR3 is built from 16 residues. The germline CDR1 and CDR2 sequences are SGHTA and FQGNSA. The junction had 3 bases not matched to a gene; V was cut back by 1 base and J by 4 bases. The CDR3 here is CASSLGTSGGAETQYF. CDR3 in DNA: TGTGCCAGCAGCTTAGGCACTAGCGGGGGGGCAGAGACCCAGTACTTC.

This clone was found a few times. The J gene is TRBJ1-1, the V gene TRBV3-1 (or the pseudogene TRBV3-2); weak D call: TRBD1 (6 bases). Between the trimmed V and J ends, which lost 7 bases and 3 bases, there was a span of 15 bases. This CDR3 has 14 amino acids. Germline loops: CDR1 LGHDT, CDR2 YNNKEL (reference sequence). The CDR3 spells CASNPRPGDTEAFF. The CDR3 bases are TGTGCCAGCAACCCCCGGCCAGGGGACACTGAAGCTTTCTTT.

The CDR3 sequence is CASSYGGNNSPLHF. The CDR3 region has the DNA TGTGCCAGCAGTTACGGGGGCAATAATTCACCCCTCCACTTT. The genes are TRBV6-6 and TRBJ1-6; tentative D call: TRBD1 (6 bases). This CDR3 is 14 amino acids long. Germline CDR1 MNHNY, CDR2 SVGAGI (reference sequence). V lost 2 bases and J lost 5, with 7 bases in between.

V and J are TRBV9 and TRBJ2-7; 9 positions agree with TRBD1. This CDR3 has 15 residues. J gave up 3 bases and V 4 bases, and 8 bases lay outside the gene matches. Germline V CDR1 and CDR2: SGDLS, YYNGEE. CDR3 in amino acids: CASSKRTGDDYEQYF. For the CDR3, the DNA is TGTGCCAGCAGCAAAAGGACAGGGGATGACTACGAGCAGTACTTC.

The chain has TRBV9 and TRBJ2-5; D is ambiguous. V was trimmed by 0 bases and J by 4 bases, leaving 7 bases between them. Germline V CDR1 and CDR2: SGDLS, YYNGEE. This CDR3 spans 13 amino acids. CDR3 in DNA: TGTGCCAGCAGCGTAGATTTGGGAGAGACCCAGTACTTC. Its translation: CASSVDLGETQYF.

About this clone itself: At the DNA level, this CDR3 is encoded by other sequences in the same sample as well. The V call is TRBV6-5, the J call TRBJ2-7; no clear D. The CDR3 is 13 residues long. V lost 2 bases to trimming and J lost 1 base, with 6 bases between them. Germline values: CDR1 MNHEY, CDR2 SVGAGI. The CDR3 DNA is TGTGCCAGCAGTTACGGGAATTCCTACGAGCAGTACTTC. As protein: CASSYGNSYEQYF.

This clone was detected many times. Here the CDR3 reads CASSRSPLGGGDGETQYF. The CDR3 region has the DNA TGTGCCAGCAGCCGCTCCCCTCTCGGCGGGGGGGATGGTGAGACCCAGTACTTC. The chain combines TRBV7-8 with TRBJ2-5; 9 nucleotides agree with TRBD2. The germline CDR1 and CDR2 sequences are SGHVS and FQNEAQ. The CDR3 length is 18 residues. The J segment lost 5 bases and the V segment lost 5 bases, leaving 18 bases of the junction unmatched.

This sequence joins TRBV7-9 and TRBJ2-7; D gene uncertain. The CDR3 contains 13 residues. The V gene lost 0 bases and the J gene lost 2 bases, with 5 bases spanning the gap. CDR1 and CDR2 (germline): SEHNR, FQNEAQ (reference sequence). The chain's CDR3 is CASSLAHTYEQYF. The CDR3 DNA reads as TGTGCCAGCAGCTTAGCACACACCTACGAGCAGTACTTC.

V and J are TRBV4-1 and TRBJ1-6, with a tentative D call TRBD1 (5 bases). Germline V lookup: CDR1 MGHRA, CDR2 YSYEKL. CDR3 length: 14 amino acids. Trimming pared 1 base from V and 7 bases from J, leaving 8 bases between. Written as DNA, the CDR3 is TGCGCCAGCAGCCAAGCCAGGGCCAATTCACCCCTCCACTTT. Translation: CASSQARANSPLHF.

In the case of this clone: The same CDR3 arises from other DNA sequences in this sample as well. This chain connects TRBV19 to TRBJ1-2, with TRBD1 matching 10 bases. Trimming removed 5 bases from V and 11 bases from J; junction bases left unmatched: 8. Germline CDR1 is LNHDA and CDR2 is SQIVND (reference sequence). There are 13 residues in the CDR3. The CDR3 nucleotides read TGTGCCAGTAGTGACCGGGACAGGGGTGGTTACACCTTC. This gives the protein CASSDRDRGGYTF. Supplemented by reference TRBV19 and TRBJ1-2, the full variable domain reads DGGITQSPKYLFRKEGQNVTLSCEQNLNHDAMYWYRQDPGQGLRLIYYSQIVNDFQKGDIAEGYSVSREKKESFPLTVTSAQKNPTAFYLCASSDRDRGGYTFGSGTRLTVV.

The V and J genes are TRBV7-2 and TRBJ1-1; tentative D call: TRBD1 (5 bases). V was clipped by 6 bases and J by 5 bases, with 13 bases between them. Per germline, CDR1 SGHTA and CDR2 FQGNSA. The CDR3 is 13 amino acids. The CDR3 DNA reads as TGTGCCAGCAGTTCACAGGCGCGTACTGAAGCTTTCTTT. Amino acid sequence: CASSSQARTEAFF.

The chain uses TRBV5-8 and TRBJ2-7, with D perhaps matching TRBD2 (5 bases). From germline, CDR1 is SGHTS and CDR2 YDEGEE. With 5 bases removed from V and 6 bases from J, the gap between germline ends came to 18 bases. This CDR3 has 14 amino acids. The CDR3 region has the DNA TGTGCCAGCAGTCGTCCCCGCCGGAGGTCCGAGCAGTACTTC. It specifies CASSRPRRRSEQYF.

This sequence joins TRBV13 and TRBJ2-3; D uncertain. The germline gives CDR1 PRHDT, CDR2 FYEKMQ (reference sequence). CDR3 length equals 14 residues. V dropped 2 bases and J dropped 2 bases, with 8 bases sitting between them. The CDR3, as DNA: TGTGCCAGCAGCTTAAGCCCAACCACAGATACGCAGTATTTT. Protein: CASSLSPTTDTQYF.